These 28 T cell receptor beta chains were all obtained from the same sample, sequenced in a study of cytomegalovirus exposure and HLA in healthy donors. 60 Vbeta and 13 Jbeta primers were used in PCR. Method: immunoSEQ multiplex PCR; TCRdb's copy keeps in-frame clones and lacks some. The profile shows about 200,000 clones, more than 85% of them singletons. Sequenced sample: PBMCs. The receptor set was obtained from a woman between 18 and 29 years old in good health and CMV-seronegative.

This clone was observed once. V gene TRBV13 combines with J gene TRBJ1-2; TRBD1 matches 7 bases. Germline lookup yields CDR1 PRHDT and CDR2 FYEKMQ (reference sequence). Unmatched junction bases numbered 8, after V lost 5 bases and J lost 8 bases. The CDR3 is made up of 13 amino acids. In DNA, the CDR3 is TGTGCCAGCAGCCCCCCCACAGGGGAAGGCTACACCTTC. It translates to CASSPPTGEGYTF.

CDR3 bases: TGTGCCAGCAGCTTGGTTGCGGGAGGGATCACAGATACGCAGTATTTT. This codes for CASSLVAGGITDTQYF. The V call is TRBV5-6, the J call TRBJ2-3; 9 nucleotides line up with TRBD2. This CDR3 contains 16 residues. The ends lost 0 bases at V and 2 bases at J; junction bases unmatched: 4. In germline, CDR1 is SGHDT, CDR2 YYEEEE.

This chain joins TRBV5-1 and TRBJ1-2, with 7 bases that match TRBD1. J lost 7 bases, V lost 4 bases, and 10 bases had no gene match. The CDR3 sequence is 14 residues long. Germline V gives CDR1 SGHRS, CDR2 YFSETQ. The CDR3 bases are TGCGCCAGCAGCGAGACAGGGTTGGGCTTTGGCTACACCTTC. It codes for CASSETGLGFGYTF.

The chain links TRBV28 to TRBJ2-3, with a tentative D call TRBD1 (6 bases). The CDR3 sequence is 16 residues long. The V gene's germline CDR1 is MDHEN and CDR2 SYDVKM. The germline V and J ends were trimmed by 5 bases and 0 bases, with 15 bases remaining between them. The CDR3 coding sequence is TGTGCCAGCAGTACAGACAGGTTTACGAGCACAGATACGCAGTATTTT. It specifies CASSTDRFTSTDTQYF. The whole variable domain, filled in from reference TRBV28 and TRBJ2-3, reads DVKVTQSSRYLVKRTGEKVFLECVQDMDHENMFWYRQDPGLGLRLIYFSYDVKMKEKGDIPEGYSVSREKKERFSLILESASTNQTSMYLCASSTDRFTSTDTQYFGPGTRLTVL.

The chain couples TRBV2 to TRBJ2-5; the D gene is possibly TRBD2 (6 bases). CDR1 SNHLY and CDR2 FYNNEI come from the germline V gene. The CDR3 spans 14 residues. V was pared by 4 bases and J by 1 base, with 10 bases between. DNA of the CDR3: TGTGCCAGCAGTGGCGGGATGGCCCAAGAGACCCAGTACTTC. As protein: CASSGGMAQETQYF.

The table lists this clone with a count of one. This chain joins TRBV7-9 and TRBJ2-1; D possibly corresponds to TRBD2 (5 bases). The V end was cut by 4 bases, the J end by 5 bases, with 24 bases between. The CDR3 spans 18 residues. Germline values: CDR1 SEHNR, CDR2 FQNEAQ (reference sequence). CDR3 nucleotides: TGTGCCAGCAGCTCCCGAATCCCACTAGTGACCCCCCACAATGAGCAGTTCTTC. It encodes CASSSRIPLVTPHNEQFF. The full variable domain, completed using reference TRBV7-9 and TRBJ2-1, is DTGVSQNPRHKITKRGQNVTFRCDPISEHNRLYWYRQTLGQGPEFLTYFQNEAQLEKSRLLSDRFSAERPKGSFSTLEIQRTEQGDSAMYLCASSSRIPLVTPHNEQFFGPGTRLTVL.

The V gene is TRBV16, the J gene TRBJ1-1; D not certain. Trimming left V 2 bases short and J 5 bases short, with 9 bases between. CDR3 length equals 13 residues. Germline CDR1 is KGHSY and CDR2 is FQNENV. The CDR3 DNA sequence: TGTGCCAGCAGCCAACTTAGGGAGACTGAAGCTTTCTTT. Translating it yields CASSQLRETEAFF.

V is TRBV7-2 and J is TRBJ2-3; TRBD1 matches 7 bases. The V gene end was trimmed by 4 bases and the J gene end by 6 bases; junction bases not matched to a gene: 10. The CDR3 runs to 15 residues. The germline CDR1 and CDR2 sequences are SGHTA and FQGNSA. In DNA, the CDR3 is TGTGCCAGCAGCTCCCCGGGACAGTCTCCCGATACGCAGTATTTT. Encoded protein: CASSSPGQSPDTQYF.

The CDR3 spells CASSTLGQGDEQYF. The CDR3 region has the DNA TGTGCCAGCAGTACCCTCGGACAGGGGGACGAGCAGTACTTC. The chain is built from TRBV6-5 and TRBJ2-7, with 10 bases fitting TRBD1. This CDR3 spans 14 amino acids. The germline V gene encodes CDR1 MNHEY and CDR2 SVGAGI. Trimming took 5 bases from V and 5 from J; bases not matched to a gene: 6.

The chain carries TRBV4-2 and TRBJ1-4; D gene uncertain. V was pared by 0 bases and J by 0 bases, with 8 bases between. The germline V gene has CDR1 LGHNA and CDR2 YNFKEQ. The CDR3 is 16 residues long. CDR3 DNA: TGTGCCAGCAGCCAAGAAAGAGGGCCAACTAATGAAAAACTGTTTTTT. Translating gives CASSQERGPTNEKLFF.

The CDR3 loop is CASSLAGLGGANVLTF. In nucleotides, the CDR3 is TGCGCCAGCAGCTTGGCGGGGTTAGGTGGGGCCAACGTCCTGACTTTC. The rearrangement joins TRBV5-1 to TRBJ2-6; TRBD2 might be the D (5 bases). CDR1 and CDR2 from the germline V gene are SGHRS and YFSETQ. Deletions cut 0 bases from V and 3 bases from J, with 10 bases between. This CDR3 is built from 16 residues.

This clone was detected only once. CDR3 residues: CASSRSGTGVETQYF. The CDR3 bases are TGTGCCTCCTCGCGATCCGGGACAGGAGTAGAGACCCAGTACTTC. V is TRBV30 and J is TRBJ2-5, with TRBD1 matching over 8 bases. CDR1 and CDR2 from the germline V gene are GTSNPN and SVGIG (reference sequence). With V trimmed by 7 bases and J by 4 bases, 14 bases remained unmatched. This CDR3 comprises 15 residues.

The rearrangement uses TRBV25-1 and TRBJ2-5, with 8 bases identical to TRBD2. V lost 8 bases to trimming and J lost 2 bases; unmatched junction nucleotides: 7. The germline V gene has CDR1 MGHDK and CDR2 SYGVNS. This CDR3 spans 14 amino acids. DNA for the CDR3: TGTGCCAGCTCTTCAGCGGGGGAACAAGAGACCCAGTACTTC. Amino acid sequence: CASSSAGEQETQYF.

V is TRBV5-6 and J is TRBJ2-1; no clear D gene. CDR3 length: 12 amino acids. Germline-derived CDR1 and CDR2 are SGHDT and YYEEEE. The V end lost 2 bases, the J end lost 7 bases, and 7 bases lay between the germline ends. CDR3 loop: CASSFQENEQFF. CDR3 nucleotides: TGTGCCAGCAGCTTTCAGGAAAATGAGCAGTTCTTC.

The genes are TRBV28 and TRBJ1-1; 8 bases are a match to TRBD1. V was clipped by 8 bases and J by 1 base; unmatched bases: 9. The germline gives CDR1 MDHEN, CDR2 SYDVKM. This CDR3 comprises 15 residues. The DNA for the CDR3 is TGTGCCAGCCTTCCCTCCGGGACAGGGAACACTGAAGCTTTCTTT. Translated, it gives CASLPSGTGNTEAFF.

V usage is TRBV4-1 and J usage is TRBJ2-5; D call uncertain. This CDR3 spans 15 amino acids. V lost 0 bases to trimming and J lost 2 bases, with 10 bases between them. Germline V lookup: CDR1 MGHRA, CDR2 YSYEKL. CDR3 in DNA: TGCGCCAGCAGCCAAGAATGGAGATTGCAAGAGACCCAGTACTTC. As protein: CASSQEWRLQETQYF.

The chain couples TRBV6-5 to TRBJ2-1; weak D call: TRBD2 (6 bases). Germline V gives CDR1 MNHEY, CDR2 SVGAGI. The ends were cut back, 6 bases at V and 10 bases at J, with 16 bases in the middle. The CDR3 spans 13 residues. CDR3 sequence reads: CASRERVAGEQFF. In nucleotides, the CDR3 is TGTGCCAGCAGGGAGCGGGTGGCGGGAGAGCAGTTCTTC.

This clone was seen more than once but under ten times. The chain uses TRBV5-4 and TRBJ1-3; TRBD1 might be the D (6 bases). The V end lost 4 bases, the J end lost 4 bases, and 12 bases lay between the germline ends. CDR1 is SGHNT and CDR2 is YYREEE in the germline V gene (reference sequence). The CDR3 runs 14 residues. CDR3: CASSPGTSGNTIYF. The DNA of the CDR3 is TGTGCCAGCAGCCCCGGGACATCCGGAAACACCATATATTTT. Full variable domain (missing parts from reference TRBV5-4 and TRBJ1-3): ETGVTQSPTHLIKTRGQQVTLRCSSQSGHNTVSWYQQALGQGPQFIFQYYREEENGRGNFPPRFSGLQFPNYSSELNVNALELDDSALYLCASSPGTSGNTIYFGEGSWLTVV.

This clone was counted a single time. The chain uses TRBV6-5 and TRBJ2-7; 7 nucleotides align to TRBD1. CDR1 and CDR2 (germline): MNHEY, SVGAGI. V was clipped by 4 bases and J by 2 bases; unmatched bases: 5. This CDR3 has 14 amino acids. In nucleotides, the CDR3 is TGTGCCAGCAGTTCCTACAGGGGAGCCTACGAGCAGTACTTC. It codes for CASSSYRGAYEQYF.

The J gene is TRBJ1-1, the V gene TRBV6-4; 7 bases align to TRBD1. Germline lookup yields CDR1 MRHNA and CDR2 SNTAGT. The CDR3 contains 15 residues. J was trimmed by 4 bases and V by 6 bases; bases with no gene match: 11. The CDR3 loop reads CASRPQGIVGTEAFF. The CDR3 nucleotides read TGTGCCAGCAGACCACAGGGGATCGTGGGCACTGAAGCTTTCTTT.

The CDR3 is CASSQGRQGNTGELFF. Here the CDR3 DNA reads TGCGCCAGCAGCCAAGGTCGGCAGGGGAACACCGGGGAGCTGTTTTTT. This chain joins TRBV4-1 and TRBJ2-2, with D perhaps TRBD1 (5 bases). Germline V gives CDR1 MGHRA, CDR2 YSYEKL. Trimming pared 1 base from V and 1 base from J, leaving 10 bases between. CDR3 size: 16 residues.

V gene TRBV5-1 combines with J gene TRBJ2-1; the match to TRBD2 covers 8 bases. Germline V gives CDR1 SGHRS, CDR2 YFSETQ. The V segment lost 4 bases and the J segment 1 base; nucleotides outside the gene matches: 7. The CDR3 runs 16 residues. The CDR3 nucleotides are TGCGCCAGCAGCAAGGGACTAGGCGTATCCTACAATGAGCAGTTCTTC. It yields the protein CASSKGLGVSYNEQFF.

This clone was seen more than once but under ten times. This chain connects TRBV4-2 to TRBJ2-2, with 10 nucleotides matching TRBD1. From germline, CDR1 is LGHNA and CDR2 YNFKEQ. CDR3 length: 18 amino acids. With 3 bases clipped from V and 1 base from J, the junction kept 8 bases outside the gene matches. DNA for the CDR3: TGTGCCAGCAGCCACCCGACAGGGGGCGAAATGAACACCGGGGAGCTGTTTTTT. Protein sequence: CASSHPTGGEMNTGELFF.

In nucleotides, the CDR3 is TGTGCCAGCAGCTTAATCACAGGGGGATATGGCTACACCTTC. Translating it yields CASSLITGGYGYTF. The chain has TRBV7-9 and TRBJ1-2, with TRBD1 identical over 8 bases. CDR1 SEHNR and CDR2 FQNEAQ come from the germline V gene (reference sequence). The CDR3 consists of 14 residues. Trimming cost V 2 bases and J 5 bases; bases outside gene matches: 4.

This rearrangement joins TRBV6-5 to TRBJ2-7; weak D call: TRBD2 (6 bases). The CDR3 is 15 amino acids. Trimming removed 5 bases from V and 3 bases from J, with 17 bases in between. Germline lookup yields CDR1 MNHEY and CDR2 SVGAGI. This CDR3 reads CASSNARDWYYEQYF. DNA of the CDR3: TGTGCCAGCAGTAACGCACGGGACTGGTACTACGAGCAGTACTTC.

The J gene is TRBJ2-7, the V gene TRBV2; tentatively, D is TRBD1 (6 bases). Germline V gene lookup returns CDR1 SNHLY and CDR2 FYNNEI. This CDR3 spans 14 amino acids. With 8 bases removed from V and 0 bases from J, the gap between germline ends came to 14 bases. The CDR3 reads CASLQGRISYEQYF. CDR3 bases: TGTGCCAGCTTACAGGGCCGGATCTCCTACGAGCAGTACTTC.

The rearrangement links TRBV15 to TRBJ2-5, with D possibly TRBD1 on 5 matching bases. Trimming took off 0 bases at V and 5 bases at J, with 13 bases between the two ends. This CDR3 has 15 residues. Germline V CDR1 and CDR2: LNHNV, YYDKDF (reference sequence). CDR3: CATSRDPRVAETQYF. The CDR3 DNA is TGTGCCACCAGCAGAGATCCCAGGGTCGCGGAGACCCAGTACTTC.

V gene TRBV4-2 combines with J gene TRBJ2-7; 8 positions agree with TRBD2. This CDR3 spans 15 amino acids. The V segment lost 3 bases and the J segment 2 bases; nucleotides outside the gene matches: 6. Germline CDR1 and CDR2: LGHNA and YNFKEQ. The CDR3 DNA reads TGTGCCAGCAGCCAGGGACTAGTGGGGACCTACGAGCAGTACTTC. It encodes CASSQGLVGTYEQYF.